A selection of T cell receptor beta chains follows, all from one sample in a study of cytomegalovirus exposure and HLA in healthy donors. TCRdb keeps only in-frame clones here, not all; method: immunoSEQ multiplex PCR. This repertoire shows roughly 250,000 clones, around 87% found once; its top ten account for around 1.2%. Sequencing input: PBMCs. These receptors originate from a woman in her twenties or thirties in good health and CMV-seropositive. Each CDR3 is given with its conserved first and last residue. D genes are given only for firm matches. Not every row has a clone size; where given, it reads once, few, many or a size class.

TRBJ2-2,TRBD2,TRBV30,once,TGTGCCTGGAGACTAGCGGGAGATTCGCGGTCCTTTTCCGGGGAGCTGTTTTTT,CAWRLAGDSRSFSGELFF
TRBJ2-2,TRBD2,TRBV4-2,.,TGTGCCAGCAGCCAGCAGGGAGGGACGGGCACCGGGGAGCTGTTTTTT,CASSQQGGTGTGELFF
TRBJ2-5,TRBD2,TRBV5-1,.,TGCGCCAGCAGCGGACCGGGACTAGCGGGAGTTCAGGGGACCCAGTACTTC,CASSGPGLAGVQGTQYF
TRBJ2-1,.,TRBV5-1,.,TGCGCCAGCAGCTCGCTTTGGCAGGAGGTGGGCTCCTACAATGAGCAGTTCTTC,CASSSLWQEVGSYNEQFF
TRBJ2-3,TRBD2,TRBV27,.,TGTGCCAGCAGTTTATATCTAGCGGGAGTGGATACGCAGTATTTT,CASSLYLAGVDTQYF
TRBJ2-1,.,TRBV19,.,TGTGCCAGTAGTATTGGGCGGGATGCCTACAATGAGCAGTTCTTC,CASSIGRDAYNEQFF
TRBJ2-7,.,TRBV19,.,TGTGCCAGTAGTATACAGGGTCAATCCTACGAGCAGTACTTC,CASSIQGQSYEQYF
TRBJ2-7,.,TRBV11-2,.,TGTGCCAGCAGCTTCCGACACAACTACGAGCAGTACTTC,CASSFRHNYEQYF
TRBJ2-6,TRBD2,TRBV5-6,once,TGTGCCAGCAGCTTGGAGGCTAGCGGGAGTTGGCCTGGGGCCAACGTCCTGACTTTC,CASSLEASGSWPGANVLTF
TRBJ2-2,.,TRBV19,.,TGTGCCAGTAGTCTAGGACGGGCAGGGCCCTCCTACACCGGGGAGCTGTTTTTT,CASSLGRAGPSYTGELFF
TRBJ2-1,.,TRBV5-8,few,TGTGCCAGCAGCTTGGAACGGGGGACCGCCCCGAGGTTCTTC,CASSLERGTAPRFF
TRBJ2-7,.,TRBV10-3,.,TGTGCCATCAGTGAGTTCATGCCCGGGGGAAGCTCCTACGAGCAGTACTTC,CAISEFMPGGSSYEQYF
TRBJ2-1,.,TRBV5-1,.,TGCGCCAGCAGCCCGGGACTCCCTCCGGATGAGCAGTTCTTC,CASSPGLPPDEQFF
TRBJ2-7,.,TRBV28,.,TGTGCCAGCAGGCAGGGATTCTACGAGCAGTACTTC,CASRQGFYEQYF
TRBJ2-2,TRBD1,TRBV19,.,TGTGCCAGCACGCGACAGGGCCCGAACACCGGGGAGCTGTTTTTT,CASTRQGPNTGELFF
TRBJ2-1,TRBD2,TRBV6-5,.,TGTGCCAGCAGTTCCCCGGTGGTGGGGGGGGATGAGCAGTTCTTC,CASSSPVVGGDEQFF
TRBJ2-5,.,TRBV7-7,.,TGTGCCAGCAGGGAGCAGGGGGGAGAGACCCAGTACTTC,CASREQGGETQYF
TRBJ1-1,.,TRBV5-1,.,TGCGCCAGCAGCTCGTTCGGGGGGGCGAACACTGAAGCTTTCTTT,CASSSFGGANTEAFF
TRBJ2-1,TRBD2,TRBV28,.,TGTGCCAGCAGTTTTTTACCCCGAGGGACTAGGGGGTACAATGAGCAGTTCTTC,CASSFLPRGTRGYNEQFF
TRBJ2-5,.,TRBV30,few,TGTGCCTGGAGTGTACACCGGGAAGGGACCCAGTACTTC,CAWSVHREGTQYF
TRBJ2-7,TRBD1,TRBV6-1,.,TGTGCCAGCAGTCCGGGACAGTCCTCCTACGAGCAGTACTTC,CASSPGQSSYEQYF
TRBJ2-2,TRBD2,TRBV5-1,.,TGCGCCAGCAGCATCCGACTAGCGGGCGATATGGTGGGGGAGCTGTTTTTT,CASSIRLAGDMVGELFF
TRBJ1-3,.,TRBV9,.,TGTGCCAGCAGCGCCGGGGGGATCCCGTCTGGAAACACCATATATTTT,CASSAGGIPSGNTIYF
TRBJ2-7,.,TRBV28,.,TGTGCCAGCAGTTTAGAACTAGCTTCCTCCTACGAGCAGTACTTC,CASSLELASSYEQYF
TRBJ2-3,.,TRBV19,few,TGTGCCAGTACCAGGGGCAGACGCACAGATACGCAGTATTTT,CASTRGRRTDTQYF
TRBJ2-6,.,TRBV7-8,.,TGTGCCAGCAGGAGCAGGCTCTCTGGGGCCAACGTCCTGACTTTC,CASRSRLSGANVLTF
TRBJ1-2,.,TRBV4-1,.,TGCGCCAGCAGCATCCCCGGGGGCTATGGCTACACCTTC,CASSIPGGYGYTF
TRBJ1-2,TRBD1,TRBV28,.,TGTGCCAGCAGGCTGACAGGGAACTATGGCTACACCTTC,CASRLTGNYGYTF
TRBJ2-7,TRBD1,TRBV5-1,once,TGCGCCAGCAGCTTGACAGGGGAAACATACGAGCAGTACTTC,CASSLTGETYEQYF
TRBJ1-1,TRBD1,TRBV28,.,TGTGCCAGCAGTTTAGCTGGTGGGACAGCCCTGGGGGCGAACACTGAAGCTTTCTTT,CASSLAGGTALGANTEAFF
TRBJ2-7,.,TRBV28,.,TGTGCCAGCAACGCCCAGTCGGGGGAAACCTACGAGCAGTACTTC,CASNAQSGETYEQYF
TRBJ2-7,TRBD2,TRBV28,.,TGTGCCAGCAGGGCCGGGACTAGCGGAAAATCCTACGAGCAGTACTTC,CASRAGTSGKSYEQYF
TRBJ2-7,TRBD1,TRBV27,.,TGTGCCAGCAGTTCCCGAGGGACCGGGACAGGGGCCTACGAGCAGTACTTC,CASSSRGTGTGAYEQYF
TRBJ2-7,.,TRBV7-8,.,TGTGCCAGCAGCTTTCGTTCAGGGATCGACTACGAGCAGTACTTC,CASSFRSGIDYEQYF
TRBJ2-1,.,TRBV19,.,TGTGCCAGTAGTAATGCGGGTGCCTACAATGAGCAGTTCTTC,CASSNAGAYNEQFF
TRBJ2-6,TRBD1,TRBV4-2,.,TGTGCCAGCAGCCAATCCGACAGGGCTGGGGCCAACGTCCTGACTTTC,CASSQSDRAGANVLTF
TRBJ2-7,.,TRBV30,.,TGTGCCTGGAGTGTACAAGGGGGAAACGAGCAGTACTTC,CAWSVQGGNEQYF
TRBJ2-3,TRBD2,TRBV27,.,TGTGCCAGCAGTTCTCCCGGGACTAGCGGCACAGATACGCAGTATTTT,CASSSPGTSGTDTQYF
TRBJ1-4,.,TRBV6-1,.,TGTGCCAGCAGTGAAGGCAAGTGGCGGAGCAATGAAAAACTGTTTTTT,CASSEGKWRSNEKLFF
TRBJ2-2,TRBD2,TRBV5-6,.,TGTGCCAGCAGCTTGGGCCAGGGAGGGTACACCGGGGAGCTGTTTTTT,CASSLGQGGYTGELFF
TRBJ2-5,TRBD2,TRBV7-9,.,TGTGCCAGCAGCTTGACGGGGGGAGAGACCCAGTACTTC,CASSLTGGETQYF
TRBJ2-3,TRBD2,TRBV5-1,.,TGCGCCAGCAGCCCGCTGGGCGGGAGGGCCGGAGATACGCAGTATTTT,CASSPLGGRAGDTQYF
TRBJ2-3,.,TRBV6-6,.,TGTGCCAGCAGCCTGTGGAGGCCAACTAGCACAGATACGCAGTATTTT,CASSLWRPTSTDTQYF
TRBJ1-3,TRBD1,TRBV5-1,.,TGCGCCAGCAGCTTGGGGTCAGGGGGCTTCGACACCATATATTTT,CASSLGSGGFDTIYF
TRBJ2-5,TRBD1,TRBV6-1,.,TGTGCCAGCCTACTAGGGGGCAGGGGGCACTTC,CASLLGGRGHF
TRBJ2-7,TRBD2,TRBV13,.,TGTGCCAGCAGCTCCGTAGCCCGGGAGGATTACGAGCAGTACTTC,CASSSVAREDYEQYF
TRBJ2-3,TRBD2,TRBV6-5,.,TGTGCCAGCAGTTACTCGCCTCTAGCGGGAACAGATACGCAGTATTTT,CASSYSPLAGTDTQYF
TRBJ1-2,TRBD1,TRBV7-7,.,TGTGCTAGCAGCTTAGCCGGTAAAGTTCAGGGGGCGCAGGTTGGCTACACCTTC,CASSLAGKVQGAQVGYTF
TRBJ2-2,.,TRBV28,few,TGTGCCAGCAGACTGCGTGGCACCGGGGAGCTGTTTTTT,CASRLRGTGELFF
TRBJ2-7,.,TRBV4-1,.,TGCGCCAGCAGCCAAGAGCAGGCCGACCCCTACTACGAGCAGTACTTC,CASSQEQADPYYEQYF
TRBJ2-5,.,TRBV30,.,TGTGCCTGGAGTCTCCAGGGCTCAGAGACCCAGTACTTC,CAWSLQGSETQYF
TRBJ1-4,.,TRBV19,.,TGTGCCAGTAGTCCCCGCTGGGGCGAAACTAATGAAAAACTGTTTTTT,CASSPRWGETNEKLFF